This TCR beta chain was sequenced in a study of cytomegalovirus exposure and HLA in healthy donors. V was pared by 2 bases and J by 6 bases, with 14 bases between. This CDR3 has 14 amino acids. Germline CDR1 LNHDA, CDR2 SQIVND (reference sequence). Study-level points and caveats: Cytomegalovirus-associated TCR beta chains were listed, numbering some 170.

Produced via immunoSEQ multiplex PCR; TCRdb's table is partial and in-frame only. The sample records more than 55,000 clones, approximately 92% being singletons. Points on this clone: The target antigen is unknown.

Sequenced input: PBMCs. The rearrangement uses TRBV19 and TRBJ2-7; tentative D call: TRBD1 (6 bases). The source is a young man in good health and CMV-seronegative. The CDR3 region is CASSISPQGTEQYF. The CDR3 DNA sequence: TGTGCCAGTAGTATATCCCCCCAGGGGACCGAGCAGTACTTC. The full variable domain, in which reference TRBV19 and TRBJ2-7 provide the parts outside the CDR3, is DGGITQSPKYLFRKEGQNVTLSCEQNLNHDAMYWYRQDPGQGLRLIYYSQIVNDFQKGDIAEGYSVSREKKESFPLTVTSAQKNPTAFYLCASSISPQGTEQYFGPGTRLTVT.